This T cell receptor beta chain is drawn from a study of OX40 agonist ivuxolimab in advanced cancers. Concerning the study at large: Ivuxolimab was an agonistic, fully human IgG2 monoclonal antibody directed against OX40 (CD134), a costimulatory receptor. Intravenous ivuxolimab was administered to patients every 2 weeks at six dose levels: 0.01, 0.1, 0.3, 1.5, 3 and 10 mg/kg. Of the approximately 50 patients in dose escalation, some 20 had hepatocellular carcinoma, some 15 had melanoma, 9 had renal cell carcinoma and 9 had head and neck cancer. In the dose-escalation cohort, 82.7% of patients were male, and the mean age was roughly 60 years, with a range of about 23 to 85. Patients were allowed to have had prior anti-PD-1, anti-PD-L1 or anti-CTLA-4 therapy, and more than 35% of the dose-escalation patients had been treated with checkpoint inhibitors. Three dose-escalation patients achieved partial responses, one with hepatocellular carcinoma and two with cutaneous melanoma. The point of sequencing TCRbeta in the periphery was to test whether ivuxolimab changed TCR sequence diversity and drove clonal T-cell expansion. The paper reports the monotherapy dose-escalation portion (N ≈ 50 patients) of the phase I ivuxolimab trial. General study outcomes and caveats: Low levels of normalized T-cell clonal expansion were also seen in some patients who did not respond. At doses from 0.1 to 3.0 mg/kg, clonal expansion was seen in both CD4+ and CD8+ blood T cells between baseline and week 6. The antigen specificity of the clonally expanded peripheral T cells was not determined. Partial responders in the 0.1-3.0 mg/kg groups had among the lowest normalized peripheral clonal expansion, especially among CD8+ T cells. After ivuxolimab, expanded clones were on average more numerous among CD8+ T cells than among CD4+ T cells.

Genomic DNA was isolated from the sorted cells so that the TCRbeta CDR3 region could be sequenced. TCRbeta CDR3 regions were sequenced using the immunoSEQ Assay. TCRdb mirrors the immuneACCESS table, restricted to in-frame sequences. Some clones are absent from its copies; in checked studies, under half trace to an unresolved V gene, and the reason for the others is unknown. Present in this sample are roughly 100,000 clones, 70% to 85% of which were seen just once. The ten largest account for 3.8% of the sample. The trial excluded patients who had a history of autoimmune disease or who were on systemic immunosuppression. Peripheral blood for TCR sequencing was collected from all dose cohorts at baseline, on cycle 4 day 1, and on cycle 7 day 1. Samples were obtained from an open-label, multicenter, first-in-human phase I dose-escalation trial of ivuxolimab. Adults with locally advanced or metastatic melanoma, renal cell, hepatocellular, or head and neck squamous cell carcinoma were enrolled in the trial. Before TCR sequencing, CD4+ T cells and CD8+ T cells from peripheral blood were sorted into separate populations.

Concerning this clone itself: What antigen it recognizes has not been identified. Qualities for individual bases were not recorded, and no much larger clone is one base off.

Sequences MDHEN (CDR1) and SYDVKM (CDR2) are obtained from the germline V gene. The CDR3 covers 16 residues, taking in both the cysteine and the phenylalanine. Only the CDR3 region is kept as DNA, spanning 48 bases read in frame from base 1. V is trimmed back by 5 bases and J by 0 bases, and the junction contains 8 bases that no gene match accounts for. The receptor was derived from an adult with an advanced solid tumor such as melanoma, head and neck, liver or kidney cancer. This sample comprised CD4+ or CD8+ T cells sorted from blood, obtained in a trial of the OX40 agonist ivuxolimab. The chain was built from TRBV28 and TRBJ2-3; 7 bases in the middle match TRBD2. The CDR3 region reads CASSPAGSGSTDTQYF. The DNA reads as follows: TGTGCCAGCAGTCCCGCGGGTAGCGGGAGCACAGATACGCAGTATTTT.